This T cell receptor beta chain was retrieved from a study of T cells after yellow fever vaccination. General study results and limits: Few clonotypes appeared in both CD4 and CD8 compartments.

Trimming took off 8 bases at V and 1 base at J, with 26 bases between the two ends. The V gene's germline CDR1 is SQVTM and CDR2 ANQGSEA. This CDR3 has 18 amino acids. This clonotype was found many times. Its antigen is not identified. TCRdb used MiXCR to reprocess the 5' RACE reads, holding one entry per CDR3 protein. This sample has a few hundred thousand distinct CDR3 sequences; about 7.1% occur once, and the top ten carry roughly 0.93%. V gene TRBV29-1 combines with J gene TRBJ2-2, with D tentatively TRBD2 (6 bases). The sample in question was CD4+ T cells sorted from PBMCs, obtained 15 days after the yellow fever booster vaccination. The receptor was isolated from a man younger than 40 who received the YFV17D yellow fever vaccine. The CDR3 sequence: CSYGETGTRRGNTGELFF. The CDR3 region has the DNA TGCAGCTATGGGGAGACGGGAACTAGGAGGGGGAACACCGGGGAGCTGTTTTTT.